This T cell receptor (beta chain) was recorded in a study of blood T cell repertoires in COVID-19. Source study methods: The assay estimated nucleated cells by amplifying reference gene primers. Produced via immunoSEQ multiplex PCR; TCRdb's table is partial and in-frame only. The DNA was the basis for D and trimming; V, J and clone size are from that table. The sample lists some 450,000 clones, about 91% occurring once. This clone was observed a single time. Sequences were obtained from peripheral blood. The receptor was derived from a woman in her fifties or sixties with COVID-19, enrolled during active disease.

The CDR3 sequence: CASSPRTGKEFF. CDR3 nucleotide sequence: TGTGCCAGCAGTCCCCGGACAGGGAAGGAGTTCTTC. The rearrangement uses TRBV12-3 or TRBV12-4 and TRBJ2-1, with 8 bases identical to TRBD1. The V gene end was trimmed by 5 bases and the J gene end by 14 bases; junction bases not matched to a gene: 8. This CDR3 comprises 12 residues.